The clone carrying this T cell receptor beta chain was counted ten times or more. Its antigen is unknown. TCRdb reprocessed the multiplex PCR reads via MiXCR and lists one record per CDR3 protein. The sample contains approximately 120,000 distinct CDR3 sequences, about 20% of which appear only once. The lymph nodes were axillary draining lymph nodes from breast cancer patients. These data belong to a study of breast tumors, draining lymph nodes, adjacent tissues. Regarding the study as a whole: Tumor repertoires ranked between lymph nodes and nontumor tissue in diversity, with V and J gene preferences. Tumor T cell lymph node origin was a supported hypothesis, not proven. Most tumor T cells seemingly derive from lymph node, then expand in tumor. Compared with basal-like, luminal-like tumors shared significantly more repertoire with nontumor tissue.

With 0 bases removed from V and 5 bases from J, the gap between germline ends came to 11 bases. The CDR3 covers 14 residues. Germline CDR1 is DFQATT and CDR2 is SNEGSKA (reference sequence). The receptor was derived from a female donor with breast cancer. Some clones in this sample may be carry-over from other donors' samples. The chain uses TRBV20-1 and TRBJ2-1; D uncertain. The material sequenced was axillary lymph node tissue. CDR3 loop: CSARDETTDNEQFF. The CDR3 coding sequence is TGCAGTGCTAGAGATGAAACAACAGACAATGAGCAGTTCTTC.